One sample yielded the 21 T cell receptor beta chains listed below, sequenced in a study of CXCR3-negative and CXCR3-positive naive CD8 T cells. The study made its TRB cDNA libraries by 5' RACE, adding UMI labels. TCRdb re-called the 5' RACE reads and shows each CDR3 protein once, DNA omitted. The data show fewer than 60,000 distinct CDR3 sequences, and the top ten clones hold more than 1.3%. Material: naive CXCR3- CD8+ T cells from blood. Subset denoted: CD45RO-CCR7+CD27+CD95- naive CD8+ T cells lacking CXCR3 (TNR3-). Every receptor here comes from a human donor in good health. Some clones in this sample may be carry-over from other donors' samples.

The V and J genes are TRBV6-5 and TRBJ2-3; TCRdb calls TRBD1, which cannot be checked without DNA. There are 15 residues in the CDR3. Germline V gene lookup returns CDR1 MNHEY and CDR2 SVGAGI. The CDR3 protein is CASSYSGTGTDTQYF.

V gene TRBV6-9 combines with J gene TRBJ2-1; the D call from TCRdb, TRBD1, cannot be confirmed without DNA. Germline values: CDR1 MNHGY, CDR2 SVAAGI. The CDR3 loop spans 15 amino acids. The CDR3 loop reads CASSYRGVAHNEQFF.

The chain recombines TRBV28 with TRBJ1-6; TCRdb reports TRBD1, a call that lacks DNA to check it against. CDR3 length equals 17 residues. CDR1 is MDHEN, CDR2 SYDVKM, per germline. CDR3 sequence: CASRPNKPGQGLSPLHF.

V and J are TRBV29-1 and TRBJ2-1; with no DNA, the TCRdb D assignment of TRBD2 cannot be verified. The length of the CDR3 is 13 residues. Germline CDR1 reads SQVTM; CDR2 reads ANQGSEA. The CDR3 reads CSVGEGGGNEQFF.

The chain is built from TRBV7-2 and TRBJ1-2; the TRBD1 assignment by TCRdb is unverifiable without DNA. The germline V gene encodes CDR1 SGHTA and CDR2 FQGNSA. CDR3 length: 12 residues. The CDR3 here is CASIDRSYGYTF.

The chain recombines TRBV11-3 with TRBJ2-7. The CDR3 sequence is 13 residues long. Germline values: CDR1 SGHNT, CDR2 YENEEA. CDR3 loop: CASSLGGNNEQYF.

The chain couples TRBV20-1 to TRBJ1-4. CDR1 and CDR2 (germline): DFQATT, SNEGSKA (reference sequence). The CDR3 length is 14 residues. The CDR3 sequence is CSALGTDWEEKLFF.

The chain carries TRBV20-1 and TRBJ2-1; TCRdb selects TRBD2, and the lack of DNA leaves this call unchecked. This CDR3 region has 13 residues. CDR1 and CDR2 from the germline V gene are DFQATT and SNEGSKA (reference sequence). This CDR3 is CSASDGRAYEQFF.

The rearrangement links TRBV14 to TRBJ2-1. The CDR3 is made up of 14 amino acids. Per germline, CDR1 SGHDN and CDR2 FVKESK. The CDR3 sequence is CASSPTSSYNEQFF.

This chain links TRBV27 with TRBJ2-1; the TCRdb call, TRBD2, lacks DNA for checking. Germline V CDR1 and CDR2: MNHEY, SMNVEV (reference sequence). CDR3 size: 12 residues. The CDR3 sequence: CAIGGASHEQFF.

The J gene is TRBJ2-2, the V gene TRBV15; there is no DNA to check the TCRdb D call of TRBD2. The CDR3 is 14 amino acids. Per the germline V gene, CDR1 is LNHNV and CDR2 is YYDKDF (reference sequence). CDR3 residues: CATSSGGAAGELFF.

The J gene is TRBJ2-1, the V gene TRBV12-3 or TRBV12-4; lacking DNA, the TRBD1 call made by TCRdb goes unchecked. This CDR3 has 13 residues. CDR3 sequence: CASSRGQSNEQFF.

The rearrangement joins TRBV2 to TRBJ2-3; TCRdb designates TRBD1, a call that cannot be tested without DNA. The CDR3 runs to 14 residues. Germline V gene data show CDR1 as SNHLY and CDR2 as FYNNEI. CDR3 amino acids: CASGNRGPTDTQYF.

The chain carries TRBV15 and TRBJ2-5; the D gene TCRdb calls, TRBD1, cannot be checked with no DNA. The germline CDR1 and CDR2 sequences are LNHNV and YYDKDF (reference sequence). CDR3 length: 15 residues. This CDR3 is CATSKTLTDQETQYF.

This rearrangement joins TRBV30 to TRBJ1-6; TCRdb indicates TRBD1, and absent DNA this call remains unverified. This CDR3 comprises 17 residues. The germline gives CDR1 GTSNPN, CDR2 SVGIG (reference sequence). CDR3 amino acids: CAWTPSTPWTENSPLHF.

V gene TRBV29-1 combines with J gene TRBJ2-7; TCRdb designates TRBD1, a call that cannot be tested without DNA. CDR3 size: 11 residues. Germline values: CDR1 SQVTM, CDR2 ANQGSEA. The CDR3 is CTVQLGGEQYF.

The chain combines TRBV12-3 or TRBV12-4 with TRBJ2-7; as DNA is missing, the TRBD1 call by TCRdb cannot be tested. The CDR3 contains 13 residues. The CDR3 protein is CASRSGDSYEQYF.

The chain recombines TRBV5-6 with TRBJ1-1; the D gene TCRdb calls, TRBD1, cannot be checked with no DNA. The V gene's germline CDR1 is SGHDT and CDR2 YYEEEE. There are 13 residues in the CDR3. CDR3 protein: CASSLTPGTPIFF.

V and J are TRBV9 and TRBJ2-1; TCRdb names TRBD1, which stays unverified in the absence of DNA. The CDR3 covers 16 residues. Germline CDR1 and CDR2: SGDLS and YYNGEE. The CDR3 is CASSVFHDRGGKEQFF. The full variable domain, its missing parts supplied by reference TRBV9 and TRBJ2-1, is DSGVTQTPKHLITATGQRVTLRCSPRSGDLSVYWYQQSLDQGLQFLIQYYNGEERAKGNILERFSAQQFPDLHSELNLSSLELGDSALYFCASSVFHDRGGKEQFFGPGTRLTVL.

This chain connects TRBV10-3 to TRBJ1-6. The CDR3 runs to 17 residues. The germline CDR1 and CDR2 sequences are ENHRY and SYGVKD. The CDR3 spells CAISESTASSYNSPLHF.

The CDR3 loop reads CASSLRGWETQYF. The chain joins TRBV5-6 to TRBJ2-5; the TCRdb D gene call, TRBD1, has no DNA to confirm it. The germline V gene encodes CDR1 SGHDT and CDR2 YYEEEE. CDR3 size: 13 residues.